This entry describes one T cell receptor beta chain. Its antigen remains unknown. The CDR3 contains 15 residues. The germline V gene encodes CDR1 LGHDT and CDR2 YNNKEL (reference sequence). Deletions cut 3 bases from V and 1 base from J, with 10 bases between. These data come from a study of CD8 T cells in Susac syndrome. Notes on the study in general: The study's TCR sequencing and HLA analysis covered a relatively small number of individuals, and the study acknowledged this.

The RNA input was roughly 0.45 to 1 ug, and it was reverse transcribed with random hexamers. Each CDR3 protein is one row after TCRdb ran MiXCR on the immunoSEQ multiplex PCR reads. The sample holds fewer than 200,000 distinct CDR3 sequences, approximately 95% seen once. Negative isolation yielded the CD8+ and CD4+ T cells, while FACS enriched the TEMRA cells. The receptor's source is a human donor in good health. Input material: CD4+ T cells from PBMCs. The V gene is TRBV3-1, the J gene TRBJ1-3, with unresolved D. The CDR3 DNA is TGTGCCAGCAGCCACCACGGCGGATCTGGAAACACCATATATTTT. This sequence encodes CASSHHGGSGNTIYF.